Following are 5 T cell receptor beta chains from one sample sequenced in a study of spatial heterogeneity in lung cancer (dated by TCRdb to between 2018 and 2021). The time point label here, explained by the study, means: sample taken at primary tumor resection. Whole RNA extracted from tumor and nontumor lung tissue, or from cryopreserved PBMC samples, was used for TCR sequencing without cell sorting. The protocol used for the library was 5' RACE. The sequencer listed for this sample is NextSeq 500. TCRdb cleaned the public reads at Q25 with fastp, built clones with MiXCR and kept in-frame beta chains. Identical CDR3 protein sequences are pooled into one entry, listed with their most common genes and DNA. Present in this sample are tens of thousands of distinct CDR3 sequences, roughly 10% of which were seen just once. The ten top clones hold roughly 7.2% of the sample. The starting material was PBMCs, obtained at surgery. These receptor sequences come from a male donor with early-stage non-small cell lung cancer.

As for this clonotype: With a much larger clone just one base away, this may be a read error. The chain joins TRBV20-1 to TRBJ1-2; D not certain. The germline gives CDR1 DFQATT, CDR2 SNEGSKA (reference sequence). The CDR3 is made up of 12 amino acids. Trimming took 2 bases from V and 2 from J, leaving 6 bases between them. DNA of the CDR3: TGCAGTGCTAGAAAAGGGAACTATGGCTACACCTTC. Residues: CSARKGNYGYTF.

CDR3 sequence: CASSQTSTYNEQFF. As DNA, the CDR3 is TGCGCCAGCAGCCAGACTAGTACCTACAATGAGCAGTTCTTC. The V and J genes are TRBV5-1 and TRBJ2-1, with D maybe TRBD2 (6 bases). Trimming shortened V by 4 bases and J by 2 bases, and 10 bases separated the two germline ends. Per the germline V gene, CDR1 is SGHRS and CDR2 is YFSETQ. The CDR3 consists of 14 residues.

In this sample, this clonotype turned up many times. This chain joins TRBV5-4 and TRBJ2-1; no clear D. The CDR3 length is 11 residues. The germline V and J ends were trimmed by 1 base and 4 bases, with 0 bases remaining between them. Looked up from germline, CDR1 is SGHNT and CDR2 is YYREEE (reference sequence). This CDR3 is CASSLYNEQFF. The CDR3 nucleotides read TGTGCCAGCAGCTTGTACAATGAGCAGTTCTTC. Full variable domain (missing parts from reference TRBV5-4 and TRBJ2-1): ETGVTQSPTHLIKTRGQQVTLRCSSQSGHNTVSWYQQALGQGPQFIFQYYREEENGRGNFPPRFSGLQFPNYSSELNVNALELDDSALYLCASSLYNEQFFGPGTRLTVL.

The chain uses TRBV5-1 and TRBJ2-3; D unclear. The V and J ends lost 7 bases and 4 bases respectively, with 13 bases between them. CDR1 and CDR2 from the germline V gene are SGHRS and YFSETQ. The CDR3 length is 13 residues. CDR3 in DNA: TGCGCCAGCTTCTTGGACGGGTCAGATACGCAGTATTTT. This gives the protein CASFLDGSDTQYF. The full variable domain, completed using reference TRBV5-1 and TRBJ2-3, is KAGVTQTPRYLIKTRGQQVTLSCSPISGHRSVSWYQQTPGQGLQFLFEYFSETQRNKGNFPGRFSGRQFSNSRSEMNVSTLELGDSALYLCASFLDGSDTQYFGPGTRLTVL.

The sample holds a few counts of this clonotype. The rearrangement joins TRBV29-1 to TRBJ2-1, with 15 bases identical to TRBD2. In germline, CDR1 is SQVTM, CDR2 ANQGSEA. V was pared by 5 bases and J by 0 bases, with 5 bases of the junction left unmatched. CDR3 length: 17 residues. CDR3 nucleotides: TGCAGCGTTCCGGGACTAGCGGGGGGCTACTCCTACAATGAGCAGTTCTTC. Translating it yields CSVPGLAGGYSYNEQFF.